The entry below describes one TCR beta chain. What it binds is unknown. Authors of the study amplified TCR beta CDR3 regions from RNA transcripts. A first-round RT-PCR of the TCR CDR3 used the HTBI primer set. Using its own MiXCR run on the multiplex PCR reads, TCRdb lists one record per CDR3 protein. The sample holds 600,000 to 700,000 distinct CDR3 sequences, just under 45% seen once. This specimen belongs to a study of T cells in Graves' hyperthyroidism and ophthalmopathy. Overall study results and limits: Blood also carried most thyroid clonotypes expanded above 0.001. A model using 13 V-J features told ophthalmopathy apart from stable hyperthyroidism. In validation, the model predicted ophthalmopathy. These predictions came a median about 6.5 months before onset.

V lost 5 bases and J lost 7, with 14 bases in between. The CDR3 extends over 12 amino acids. Germline assignment: CDR1 GTSNPN and CDR2 SVGIG (reference sequence). In making diagnoses, clinical symptoms, serum thyroxine and TRAb, thyroid ultrasound and orbital computed tomography were all used. The J gene is TRBJ1-1, the V gene TRBV30; D unclear. The specimen sequenced was peripheral blood or thyroid tissue (not recorded which). This receptor was identified in an adult man with Graves' disease, either hyperthyroidism or ophthalmopathy (not recorded which). The CDR3 DNA is TGTGCCTGGGCGACCGAGACGCTTGAAGCTTTCTTT. It specifies CAWATETLEAFF.